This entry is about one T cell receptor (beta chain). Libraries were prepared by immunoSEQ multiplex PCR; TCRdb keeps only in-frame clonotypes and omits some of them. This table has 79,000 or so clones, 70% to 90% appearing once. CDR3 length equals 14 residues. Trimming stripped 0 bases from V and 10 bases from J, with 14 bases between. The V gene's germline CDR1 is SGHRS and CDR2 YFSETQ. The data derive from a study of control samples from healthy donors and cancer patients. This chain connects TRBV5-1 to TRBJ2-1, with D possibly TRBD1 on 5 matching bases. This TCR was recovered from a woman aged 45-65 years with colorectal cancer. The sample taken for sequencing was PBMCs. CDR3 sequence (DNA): TGCGCCAGCAGCTTGGGTGGGGCAAAAGACGAGCAGTTCTTC. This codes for CASSLGGAKDEQFF.